These 16 T cell receptor beta chains were all obtained from the same sample, sequenced in a study of siplizumab effects on memory and regulatory T cells. Using immunoSEQ multiplex PCR, the repertoire was profiled, and TCRdb retains in-frame clones only, with some absent. The data show tens of thousands of clones, with just over 95% seen just once and 0.08% to 0.1% held by the top ten. Source material: naive CD8+ T cells sorted from blood. All receptors come from a human donor in good health.

This clone has a handful of counts. The rearrangement uses TRBV6-1 and TRBJ1-1, with D unresolved. CDR1 MNHNS and CDR2 SASEGT come from the germline V gene. The V end lost 5 bases, the J end lost 1 base, and 2 bases lay between the germline ends. The CDR3 runs 11 residues. CDR3 sequence: CASSPNTEAFF. CDR3 in DNA: TGTGCCAGCAGTCCGAACACTGAAGCTTTCTTT.

The rearrangement joins TRBV5-8 to TRBJ2-1; 11 positions match TRBD2. The CDR3 extends over 15 amino acids. Germline V lookup: CDR1 SGHTS, CDR2 YDEGEE. Trimming removed 2 bases from V and 10 bases from J; junction bases left unmatched: 8. CDR3 protein: CASSLGLAGGPEQFF. The CDR3 DNA sequence: TGTGCCAGCAGCTTAGGGCTAGCGGGGGGTCCCGAGCAGTTCTTC.

The chain carries TRBV6-1 and TRBJ2-5; D might be TRBD1 or TRBD2, each matching 5 bases. Germline V gives CDR1 MNHNS, CDR2 SASEGT. The CDR3 covers 13 residues. Trimming stripped 6 bases from V and 1 base from J, with 9 bases between. In DNA form, the CDR3 reads TGTGCCAGCAGGGGGACGATCCAAGAGACCCAGTACTTC. This gives the protein CASRGTIQETQYF.

CDR3: CASSSGPNTEAFF. The CDR3 bases are TGCGCCAGCAGCTCGGGCCCGAACACTGAAGCTTTCTTT. V and J are TRBV5-1 and TRBJ1-1; no definite D call. The V and J ends lost 3 bases and 1 base respectively, with 7 bases between them. The CDR3 sequence is 13 residues long. CDR1 SGHRS and CDR2 YFSETQ come from the germline V gene.

This clone appeared once. CDR3 in DNA: TGTGCCAGCAGCTCTGGGACAGGGGATACCTACGAGCAGTACTTC. Its protein is CASSSGTGDTYEQYF. The rearrangement uses TRBV13 and TRBJ2-7; 10 bases are a match to TRBD1. V was pared by 4 bases and J by 2 bases, with 5 bases of the junction left unmatched. Germline V CDR1 and CDR2: PRHDT, FYEKMQ (reference sequence). The CDR3 has 15 amino acids.

The V gene is TRBV4-3, the J gene TRBJ1-6; 7 bases agree with TRBD1. Germline values: CDR1 LGHNA, CDR2 YSLEER. The CDR3 is 13 amino acids. V gave up 9 bases and J gave up 6 bases; unmatched junction bases: 5. CDR3 in amino acids: CASREGANSPLHF. The CDR3 nucleotides read TGCGCCAGTCGGGAGGGGGCTAATTCACCCCTCCACTTT.

This chain connects TRBV5-6 to TRBJ2-1, with 10 nucleotides matching TRBD1. V trimming: 4 bases; J trimming: 7 bases; junction bases outside the gene matches: 5. This CDR3 contains 14 residues. Germline lookup yields CDR1 SGHDT and CDR2 YYEEEE. The CDR3 spells CASSLGQGGNEQFF. The DNA of the CDR3 is TGTGCCAGCAGCCTCGGACAGGGGGGAAATGAGCAGTTCTTC.

V gene TRBV10-1 combines with J gene TRBJ2-3, with a possible D match to TRBD2 (5 bases). The germline gives CDR1 WNHNN, CDR2 SYGVQD (reference sequence). V was cut by 2 bases and J by 3 bases, with 6 bases left in between. This CDR3 spans 13 amino acids. CDR3 nucleotide sequence: TGCGCCAGCAGTGAGCTAGCAACAGATACGCAGTATTTT. Translating it yields CASSELATDTQYF.

CDR3 sequence reads: CAWNPQTGRIDEQYF. CDR3 nucleotide sequence: TGTGCCTGGAACCCCCAGACAGGGAGGATCGACGAGCAGTACTTC. The chain has TRBV30 and TRBJ2-7, with D possibly TRBD1 on 7 matching bases. In germline, CDR1 is GTSNPN, CDR2 SVGIG (reference sequence). Trimming cost V 4 bases and J 5 bases, with 21 bases left between them. There are 15 residues in the CDR3.

This sequence joins TRBV28 and TRBJ1-3; D perhaps matches TRBD1 (5 bases). Between the trimmed V and J ends, which lost 2 bases and 0 bases, there was a span of 11 bases. CDR3 length: 16 amino acids. Germline CDR1 and CDR2: MDHEN and SYDVKM. The CDR3 spells CASSLTRVNSGNTIYF. CDR3 DNA: TGTGCCAGCAGTTTAACCAGGGTTAACTCTGGAAACACCATATATTTT.

V is TRBV6-5 and J is TRBJ1-3; TRBD1 might be the D (5 bases). Trimming cost V 5 bases and J 0 bases, with 11 bases left between them. Germline V gene lookup returns CDR1 MNHEY and CDR2 SVGAGI. The CDR3 totals 15 residues. The CDR3 nucleotides read TGTGCCAGCAGTCCTGACAGATACTCTGGAAACACCATATATTTT. It codes for CASSPDRYSGNTIYF.

The chain carries TRBV6-4 and TRBJ2-7; 8 bases line up with TRBD2. J gave up 3 bases and V 4 bases, and 8 bases lay outside the gene matches. This CDR3 region has 15 residues. CDR1 and CDR2 from the germline V gene are MRHNA and SNTAGT. This CDR3 is CASSVGSGGYYEQYF. As DNA, the CDR3 is TGTGCCAGCAGTGTAGGAAGCGGGGGATACTACGAGCAGTACTTC.

This clone was detected once. The V and J genes are TRBV7-9 and TRBJ1-1; perhaps TRBD1 as D (5 bases). Germline V gene lookup returns CDR1 SEHNR and CDR2 FQNEAQ (reference sequence). V lost 4 bases and J 8 bases, leaving 11 bases between the germline ends. This CDR3 comprises 12 residues. The DNA of the CDR3 is TGTGCCAGCAGCTCTAGGACACCCGAAGCTTTCTTT. This encodes CASSSRTPEAFF.

The chain is built from TRBV7-2 and TRBJ2-3; D may be TRBD1 or TRBD2 (8 bases each). Germline CDR1 reads SGHTA; CDR2 reads FQGNSA. This CDR3 contains 16 residues. Trimming took off 5 bases at V and 3 bases at J, with 18 bases between the two ends. CDR3 residues: CASSPGGGGRTDTQYF. DNA of the CDR3: TGTGCCAGCAGCCCAGGGGGCGGGGGGCGTACAGATACGCAGTATTTT. Together with reference TRBV7-2 and TRBJ2-3, the CDR3 gives the full variable domain: GAGVSQSPSNKVTEKGKDVELRCDPISGHTALYWYRQSLGQGLEFLIYFQGNSAPDKSGLPSDRFSAERTGGSVSTLTIQRTQQEDSAVYLCASSPGGGGRTDTQYFGPGTRLTVL.

The rearrangement links TRBV9 to TRBJ1-4, with a tentative D call TRBD1 (5 bases). Germline CDR1 reads SGDLS; CDR2 reads YYNGEE. With 0 bases removed from V and 3 bases from J, the gap between germline ends came to 9 bases. CDR3 size: 15 residues. The CDR3 is CASSVEGRPNEKLFF. In DNA, the CDR3 is TGTGCCAGCAGCGTAGAGGGACGGCCTAATGAAAAACTGTTTTTT.

The gene calls are TRBV4-2 and TRBJ1-2; D is ambiguous. There are 14 residues in the CDR3. Germline lookup yields CDR1 LGHNA and CDR2 YNFKEQ. V lost 5 bases to trimming and J lost 2 bases, with 12 bases between them. CDR3 in amino acids: CASSLNSENYGYTF. Written as DNA, the CDR3 is TGTGCCAGCAGCTTAAATTCAGAGAACTATGGCTACACCTTC.